The rows below give T cell receptor beta chains drawn from one sample of a study of Graves' ophthalmopathy and Graves' hyperthyroidism. TCRdb fed the multiplex PCR reads into MiXCR, producing one record per CDR3 protein. The sample gives around 1,000,000 distinct CDR3 sequences, roughly two fifths of which show up once; 8.5% to 14% is in the top ten. Sequenced: peripheral blood or thyroid tissue (not recorded which). The receptors were gathered from an adult man with Graves' hyperthyroidism. The conserved cysteine and the conserved F or W are not part of the CDR3 here. Each record gives: D gene, V gene, J gene, CDR3 protein. D genes are given only for firm matches.

D gene: .; V gene: TRBV5-1; J gene: TRBJ1-1; CDR3 protein: ASSFVGAGEAF
D gene: .; V gene: TRBV30; J gene: TRBJ1-2; CDR3 protein: ALSGQGRSGYT
D gene: TRBD1; V gene: TRBV15; J gene: TRBJ2-5; CDR3 protein: ATSRDPIDRDQETQY
D gene: .; V gene: TRBV10-2; J gene: TRBJ1-6; CDR3 protein: ASSFPQGRNSPLH
D gene: TRBD2; V gene: TRBV20-1; J gene: TRBJ2-5; CDR3 protein: SARLTSGETQY
D gene: .; V gene: TRBV15; J gene: TRBJ2-5; CDR3 protein: ATSRPRTGETQY
D gene: TRBD2; V gene: TRBV24-1; J gene: TRBJ2-7; CDR3 protein: ATSDTRQGGYGEQY
D gene: TRBD1; V gene: TRBV24-1; J gene: TRBJ2-2; CDR3 protein: ATAGTVNTGELF
D gene: .; V gene: TRBV7-9; J gene: TRBJ2-7; CDR3 protein: AISLGGSGGYEQY
D gene: .; V gene: TRBV29-1; J gene: TRBJ2-7; CDR3 protein: REEDSWSEQY